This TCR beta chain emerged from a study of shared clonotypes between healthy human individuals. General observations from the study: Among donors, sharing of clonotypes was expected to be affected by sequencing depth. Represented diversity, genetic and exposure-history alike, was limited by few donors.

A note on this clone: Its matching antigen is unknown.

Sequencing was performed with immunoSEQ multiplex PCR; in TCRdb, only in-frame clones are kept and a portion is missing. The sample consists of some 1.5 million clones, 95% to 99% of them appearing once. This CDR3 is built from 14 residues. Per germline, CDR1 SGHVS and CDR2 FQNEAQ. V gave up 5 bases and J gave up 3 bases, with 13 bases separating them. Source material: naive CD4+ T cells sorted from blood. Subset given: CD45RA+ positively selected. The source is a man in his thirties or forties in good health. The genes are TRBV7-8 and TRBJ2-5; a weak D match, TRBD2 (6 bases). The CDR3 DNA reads TGTGCCAGCAGCACCCGCGGGATTGAAGAGACCCAGTACTTC. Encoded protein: CASSTRGIEETQYF.